Listed below are T cell receptor beta chains from one sample, sequenced in a study of molecular identifiers for immune sequencing clone quantification. A single record per CDR3 protein comes from TCRdb applying MiXCR to the PCR reads. The table shows roughly 300,000 distinct CDR3 sequences, with roughly 23% occurring only once. The specimen sequenced was naive CD8+ T cells from blood, with Jurkat cell RNA spiked in. The receptor source for this set is a human donor in good health. Some libraries in this study had Jurkat cell RNA spiked in. Both conserved end residues are part of each CDR3. A D gene is named only where the DNA matches it firmly. Clone size is given for some rows only: seen once, a few or many times, or a class if the clone is expanded.

v_gene	abundance	d_gene	j_gene	CDR3nt	CDR3aa
TRBV10-3	.	.	TRBJ2-2	TGTGCCATCAGTGAAGCGTGGACCGGGGAGCTGTTTTTT	CAISEAWTGELFF
TRBV11-3	.	.	TRBJ2-1	TGTGCCAGCAGCTTAGGGGTGATTAGTTACAATGAGCAGTTCTTC	CASSLGVISYNEQFF
TRBV24-1	.	.	TRBJ2-3	TGTGCCACCAGTGATCGACAGATGGCGCCCCTCCTCACAGATACGCAGTATTTT	CATSDRQMAPLLTDTQYF
TRBV19	.	.	TRBJ2-3	TGTGCCAGTAGTATCCCCCACACAGATACGCAGTATTTT	CASSIPHTDTQYF
TRBV7-9	many	.	TRBJ2-1	TGTGCCAGCAGCTCCTCCACACAGGGTTGGAGTGAGCAGTTCTTC	CASSSSTQGWSEQFF
TRBV4-3	many	.	TRBJ2-3	TGCGCCAGCAGTCCCTCCCAGCAGGGGATATCAGATACGCAGTATTTT	CASSPSQQGISDTQYF
TRBV4-3	few	.	TRBJ1-2	TGCGCCAGCAGCCAAGATCGAACAGGTGCCTATGGCTACACCTTC	CASSQDRTGAYGYTF
TRBV5-6	few	TRBD2	TRBJ2-7	TGTGCCAGCATCCAATCCCGGGACTACTCCTACGAGCAGTACTTC	CASIQSRDYSYEQYF
TRBV11-2	.	.	TRBJ1-1	TGTGCCAGCAGCTTAGGGAGTGTGAACACTGAAGCTTTCTTT	CASSLGSVNTEAFF
TRBV7-6	few	.	TRBJ2-7	TGTGCCAGCAGCTTGACAGGGTCTCGGGAGAACGAGCAGTACTTC	CASSLTGSRENEQYF
TRBV5-6	.	TRBD1	TRBJ2-6	TGTGCCAGCAGTCGGGACAGGGCCAGCTCTGGGGCCAGCGTCCTGACTTTC	CASSRDRASSGASVLTF
TRBV6-2/TRBV6-3	many	.	TRBJ1-5	TGTGCCAGCACCGGGGCCTTGGATGGCAGCAATCAGCCCCAGCATTTT	CASTGALDGSNQPQHF
TRBV4-1	many	TRBD2	TRBJ2-7	TGCGCCAGCAGCCCAAGCGGGACCTACGAGCAGTACTTC	CASSPSGTYEQYF
TRBV20-1	few	.	TRBJ1-2	TGCAGTGCTAGAGGGGGATGCTGTGGCTACACCTTC	CSARGGCCGYTF
TRBV4-1	few	TRBD1	TRBJ1-4	TGCGCCAGCAGCCAGGCCGCGGGCCAGGGGGCGAACAATAATGAAAAACTGTTTTTT	CASSQAAGQGANNNEKLFF
TRBV25-1	.	.	TRBJ1-2	TGTGCCAGCAGTGGACAGGAGATATTCGCCTATGGCTACACCTTC	CASSGQEIFAYGYTF
TRBV2	many	TRBD2	TRBJ2-2	TGTGCCAGCAAAACCCTGCGGGAGTCCGCCCCCGGGGAGCTGTTTTTT	CASKTLRESAPGELFF
TRBV7-9	many	.	TRBJ2-2	TGTGCCAGCAGCTTTCCCTCGAACACCGGGGAGCTGTTTTTT	CASSFPSNTGELFF
TRBV3-1	few	.	TRBJ2-7	TGTGCCAGCAGCCAAGATCCGGTCATCGACGAGCAGTACTTC	CASSQDPVIDEQYF
TRBV5-1	.	.	TRBJ2-3	TGCGCCAGCAGCTTGGCCGAAACTAGCACAGATACGCAGTATTTT	CASSLAETSTDTQYF
TRBV30	.	.	TRBJ1-1	TGTGCCTGGAGTGTGTTCCCGAACACTGAAGCTTTCTTT	CAWSVFPNTEAFF
TRBV29-1	.	TRBD1	TRBJ2-7	TGCAGCGGCGGGACAGGCCCATACGAGCAGTACTTC	CSGGTGPYEQYF
TRBV7-9	few	.	TRBJ2-3	TGTGCCAGCAGCTTAAGCACAGGGAGGGATACGCAGTATTTT	CASSLSTGRDTQYF
TRBV6-1	.	.	TRBJ2-7	TGTGCCAGCAGTGAAGCTTGGCAGGGGAATCACTACGAGCAGTACTTC	CASSEAWQGNHYEQYF
TRBV4-1	few	.	TRBJ2-7	TGCGCCAGCAGCCAAGTAGGAGGCGACTGCGACGAGCAGTACTTC	CASSQVGGDCDEQYF
TRBV6-5	.	.	TRBJ2-7	TGTGCCAGCAGTTGCCTCCCAGCAGGGGCATGGAACGAGCAGTACTTC	CASSCLPAGAWNEQYF
TRBV4-3	.	.	TRBJ1-5	TGCGCCAGCAGCCAAGATCGAGGGATGGGCAATCAGCCCCAGCATTTT	CASSQDRGMGNQPQHF
TRBV29-1	few	.	TRBJ1-4	TGCAGCGTTTGGACAGCAACTAATGAAAAACTGTTTTTT	CSVWTATNEKLFF
TRBV6-6	many	.	TRBJ2-7	TGTGCCAGCAGTTTGAGACCCGGTCGGGACACAATCTACGAGCAGTACTTC	CASSLRPGRDTIYEQYF
TRBV20-1	.	.	TRBJ2-1	TGCAGTGCTAGAGATGTAGGGGGAATAAGCTACAATGAGCAGTCCTTC	CSARDVGGISYNEQSF
TRBV7-9	.	.	TRBJ2-3	TGTGCCAGCAGCTTAGCACTCGGGGGGCAGGCAGATACGCAGTATTTT	CASSLALGGQADTQYF
TRBV29-1	many	.	TRBJ1-1	TGCAGCGTTGAAAAGAGGAATGACGCTTTCTTT	CSVEKRNDAFF
TRBV4-3	many	.	TRBJ1-1	TGCGCCAGCAGCCAAGTAGGGAAAGCACGATGGACTGAAGCTTTCTTT	CASSQVGKARWTEAFF
TRBV27	few	.	TRBJ1-5	TGTGCCAGCAGTTTCGCAGGGACGGGTCAGCCCCAGCATTTT	CASSFAGTGQPQHF
TRBV20-1	few	.	TRBJ2-7	TGCAGTGCGGACCGCAACTCCGGGACCCGAAGCGTCTGCGAGCAGTACTTC	CSADRNSGTRSVCEQYF
TRBV7-9	many	.	TRBJ2-3	TGTGCCAGCAGCAGCTCTTGGCGGGGAGATACAGATACGCAGTATTTT	CASSSSWRGDTDTQYF
TRBV4-3	few	.	TRBJ1-5	TGCGCCAGCAGCCAAGCGGCAGGCAATCAGCCCCAGCATTTT	CASSQAAGNQPQHF
TRBV7-8	few	.	TRBJ2-1	TGTGCCAGCAGCTTATTCGGGGCCCACTCCTACAATGAGCAGTTCTTC	CASSLFGAHSYNEQFF
TRBV28	many	.	TRBJ1-1	TGTGCCAGCAGTCCGAGTACTGAAGCTTTCTTT	CASSPSTEAFF
TRBV12-3/TRBV12-4	few	.	TRBJ1-4	TGTGCCAGCAGTACCGGGACACCAACTAATGAAAAACTGTTTTTT	CASSTGTPTNEKLFF
TRBV6-2/TRBV6-3	.	.	TRBJ2-7	TGTGCCAGCAGTACCCGGGAGCCGCTCACGCCCGAGCAGTACTTC	CASSTREPLTPEQYF
TRBV5-1	.	TRBD2	TRBJ2-5	TGCGCCAGCAGCTTGGAAATAGCGGGAGGGTACCAAGAGACCCAGTACTTC	CASSLEIAGGYQETQYF
TRBV29-1	many	TRBD2	TRBJ2-7	TGCAGCGTAATTAGCGGGAGTGGCGAGCAGTACTTC	CSVISGSGEQYF
TRBV2	.	TRBD1	TRBJ1-1	TGTGCCAGCAGAGCCCCCGGGACAGGGGGGTGGGCTGAAGCTTTCTTT	CASRAPGTGGWAEAFF
TRBV30	many	.	TRBJ2-1	TGTGCCTGGAGTGCAGCCTCGGCGAATGAGCAGTTCTTC	CAWSAASANEQFF
TRBV10-2	few	TRBD1	TRBJ1-6	TGCGCCAGCAGTGAGTGGGACAGCTACAGCTATAATTCACCCCTCCACTTT	CASSEWDSYSYNSPLHF
TRBV4-3	many	.	TRBJ1-3	TGCGCCAGCAGCCAAGATCAAGGGGACACCATATATTTT	CASSQDQGDTIYF
TRBV5-6	many	.	TRBJ1-1	TGTGCCAGCCGGGGGGTTACCACTGAAGCTTTCTTT	CASRGVTTEAFF
TRBV12-3/TRBV12-4	.	.	TRBJ2-3	TGTGCCAGCAGCCCTGGGCAGCACACAGATACGCAGTATTTT	CASSPGQHTDTQYF
TRBV28	many	.	TRBJ2-6	TGTGCCAGCAGTTTAAGGGGGGCCAACGTCCTGACTTTC	CASSLRGANVLTF
TRBV12-3/TRBV12-4	.	.	TRBJ1-5	TGTGCCAGCAGTCCTTTGGACAGAGCGTTTCAGCCCCAGCATTTT	CASSPLDRAFQPQHF
TRBV2	few	TRBD1	TRBJ2-7	TGTGCCACCCGGACAGGGGGCAACTACGAGCAGTACTTC	CATRTGGNYEQYF
TRBV4-1	.	.	TRBJ1-1	TGCGCCAGCAGCCAAGGGACGAGGAGCGGGCATGAAGCTTTCTTT	CASSQGTRSGHEAFF
TRBV11-2	few	.	TRBJ1-2	TGTGCCAGCAGCTTGTCTTCAGGGCGAAGTGACTATGGCTACACCTTC	CASSLSSGRSDYGYTF
TRBV6-2/TRBV6-3	.	.	TRBJ2-3	TGTGCCAGCAGTTACACGGGTTTTGCGGGCACAGATACGCAGTATTTT	CASSYTGFAGTDTQYF
TRBV21-1	few	.	TRBJ2-3	TGTGCCAGCAACCTCCGCAGGGGACGGGGGAGCACAGATACGCAGTATTTT	CASNLRRGRGSTDTQYF